One sample yielded the 2 T cell receptor beta chains listed below, sequenced in a study of blood T cell repertoires in COVID-19. Clones were read by immunoSEQ multiplex PCR, and TCRdb kept only the in-frame ones, dropping some. The top ten clones hold roughly a tenth of a sample with approximately 140,000 clones, over 70% of them seen once. Specimen: peripheral blood. Every receptor here comes from a man in his fifties or sixties with active or convalescent COVID-19.

This clone was found a few times. V and J are TRBV2 and TRBJ1-2; 11 nucleotides match TRBD1. CDR3 size: 13 residues. The germline V gene has CDR1 SNHLY and CDR2 FYNNEI. Trimming removed 11 bases from V and 2 bases from J; junction bases left unmatched: 4. The CDR3 here is CASRTGGNYGYTF. The CDR3 DNA follows: TGTGCCTCCCGGACAGGGGGCAACTATGGCTACACCTTC. The full variable domain, in which reference TRBV2 and TRBJ1-2 provide the parts outside the CDR3, is EPEVTQTPSHQVTQMGQEVILRCVPISNHLYFYWYRQILGQKVEFLVSFYNNEISEKSEIFDDQFSVERPDGSNFTLKIRSTKLEDSAMYFCASRTGGNYGYTFGSGTRLTVV.

The count of this clone is one. The chain employs TRBV7-3 and TRBJ2-6; TRBD2 agrees at 10 bases. V lost 0 bases to trimming and J lost 2 bases; unmatched junction nucleotides: 4. This CDR3 has 18 residues. Germline CDR1 and CDR2: SGHTA and FQGTGA. CDR3 DNA: TGTGCCAGCAGCTTAACGAGTCTAGCGGGAGCTGGGGCCAACGTCCTGACTTTC. Translating it yields CASSLTSLAGAGANVLTF.